The 7 T cell receptor beta chains below come from one sample, sequenced in a study of T cell repertoires in cytomegalovirus infection. TCRdb fed the reads into MiXCR, producing one record per CDR3 protein. Altogether about 120,000 distinct CDR3 sequences are present, around 10% being singletons, with the ten largest covering around 33%. These TCRs are of unknown antigen specificity. The material sequenced was PBMCs, sequenced either directly or after in vitro stimulation (not recorded which). All receptors derive from a human donor in good health (CMV status not recorded). Some clones in this sample may be carry-over from other donors' samples.

There are many counts of this clonotype. The chain is built from TRBV4-3 and TRBJ1-1; TRBD1 aligns across 8 bases. V lost 1 base, J lost 5 bases, and 0 bases stayed unmatched. This CDR3 contains 13 residues. Germline CDR1 LGHNA, CDR2 YSLEER. Here the CDR3 DNA reads TGCGCCAGCAGCCAAGGGACAGGGACTGAAGCTTTCTTT. Its protein product is CASSQGTGTEAFF.

This clonotype was seen at least ten times. V usage is TRBV7-2 and J usage is TRBJ2-3; 7 positions match TRBD1. Germline CDR1 and CDR2: SGHTA and FQGNSA. V lost 5 bases to trimming and J lost 0 bases; unmatched junction nucleotides: 8. The CDR3 loop spans 16 amino acids. The CDR3 DNA sequence: TGTGCCAGCAGCCCCCGACAGGGTGGAAGCACAGATACGCAGTATTTT. Its translation is CASSPRQGGSTDTQYF.

This clonotype occurred many times. The rearrangement uses TRBV5-4 and TRBJ2-7, with TRBD1 matching over 8 bases. The trim removed 0 bases at V and 3 bases at J, leaving 5 bases unmatched. The length of the CDR3 is 15 residues. Germline CDR1 is SGHNT and CDR2 is YYREEE (reference sequence). CDR3 sequence (DNA): TGTGCCAGCAGCTTGGATGGGACAGGATACTACGAGCAGTACTTC. It specifies CASSLDGTGYYEQYF.

This clonotype has ten or more counts. The chain joins TRBV7-9 to TRBJ2-3; 14 bases match TRBD2. Germline V gives CDR1 SEHNR, CDR2 FQNEAQ (reference sequence). V was clipped by 10 bases and J by 9 bases; unmatched bases: 9. This CDR3 is 14 amino acids long. This chain's CDR3 is CATGPGLAGETQYF. The CDR3 DNA sequence: TGTGCCACCGGACCGGGACTAGCGGGAGAAACGCAGTATTTT.

The sample holds many counts of this clonotype. The rearrangement joins TRBV28 to TRBJ2-3, with unresolved D. With 3 bases removed from V and 1 base from J, the gap between germline ends came to 11 bases. The CDR3 has 15 residues. From germline, CDR1 is MDHEN and CDR2 SYDVKM. CDR3 residues: CASSFESLRTDTQYF. CDR3 bases: TGTGCCAGCAGTTTTGAGAGTCTCCGCACAGATACGCAGTATTTT.

This clonotype has a handful of counts. The V gene is TRBV6-1, the J gene TRBJ1-2; TRBD1 might be the D (6 bases). CDR1 MNHNS and CDR2 SASEGT come from the germline V gene. This CDR3 comprises 15 residues. V was trimmed by 4 bases and J by 6 bases, leaving 18 bases between them. This chain's CDR3 is CASSVDPGARNGYTF. CDR3 nucleotides: TGTGCCAGCAGTGTGGACCCAGGGGCGCGGAATGGCTACACCTTC.

This chain connects TRBV12-3 or TRBV12-4 to TRBJ2-7; TRBD2 matches 11 bases. This CDR3 is 16 amino acids long. Losses at the gene ends were 5 bases for V and 3 bases for J; bases not matched to a gene: 9. The CDR3 is CASSITSGRGFYEQYF. The CDR3 nucleotides read TGTGCCAGCAGTATCACTAGCGGGAGAGGATTCTACGAGCAGTACTTC.